This T cell receptor beta chain was sequenced during a study of T-cell reconstitution after alpha-beta-depleted transplantation in children. This clonotype was observed at least ten times. Unique molecular identifiers were built into the TCRbeta library. TCRdb redid the calling of the PCR reads with MiXCR, one entry per CDR3 protein. This table holds approximately 150,000 distinct CDR3 sequences, around 10% found once. Germline CDR1 is SGHRS and CDR2 is YFSETQ. The V end was cut by 0 bases, the J end by 7 bases, with 7 bases between. CDR3 length: 13 residues. The sequence was obtained from a female patient between 2 and 15 years old who had a stem cell transplant for congenital amegakaryocytic thrombocytopenia, so the T cells may come from the graft donor. The rearrangement links TRBV5-1 to TRBJ2-2, with D maybe TRBD1 (5 bases). The specimen comprised PBMCs, mostly from graft donor cells, sampled 180 days after TCRalphabeta/CD19-depleted stem cell transplant. The CDR3 region has the DNA TGCGCCAGCAGCTTGGACAGGAACGGGGAGCTGTTTTTT. This encodes CASSLDRNGELFF.